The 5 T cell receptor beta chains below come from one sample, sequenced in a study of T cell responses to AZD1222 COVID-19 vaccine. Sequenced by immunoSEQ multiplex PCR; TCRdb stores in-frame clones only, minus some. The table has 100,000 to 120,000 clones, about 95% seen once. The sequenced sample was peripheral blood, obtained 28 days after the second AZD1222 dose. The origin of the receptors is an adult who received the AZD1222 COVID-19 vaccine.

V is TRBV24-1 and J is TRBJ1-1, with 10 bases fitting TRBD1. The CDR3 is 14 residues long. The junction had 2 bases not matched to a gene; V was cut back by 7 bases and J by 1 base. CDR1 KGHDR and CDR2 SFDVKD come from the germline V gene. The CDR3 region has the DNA TGTGCCACCAGGAGGGACAGGGGGAACACTGAAGCTTTCTTT. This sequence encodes CATRRDRGNTEAFF.

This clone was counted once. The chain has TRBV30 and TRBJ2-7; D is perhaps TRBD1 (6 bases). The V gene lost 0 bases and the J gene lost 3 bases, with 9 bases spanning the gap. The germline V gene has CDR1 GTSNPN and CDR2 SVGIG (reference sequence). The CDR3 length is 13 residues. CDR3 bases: TGTGCCTGGAGTGTCAACAGGGTCTACGAGCAGTACTTC. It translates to CAWSVNRVYEQYF.

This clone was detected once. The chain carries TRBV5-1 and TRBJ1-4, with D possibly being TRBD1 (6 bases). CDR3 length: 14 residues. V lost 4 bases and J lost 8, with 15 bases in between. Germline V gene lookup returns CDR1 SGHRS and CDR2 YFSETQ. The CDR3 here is CASSGGHREEKLFF. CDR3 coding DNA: TGCGCCAGCAGCGGGGGACACCGGGAAGAAAAACTGTTTTTT.

CDR3 DNA sequence: TGTGCCAGCAGCTTAGACAGGGGAACTGAAAAACTGTTTTTT. As protein: CASSLDRGTEKLFF. The genes are TRBV5-4 and TRBJ1-4; 8 bases align to TRBD1. Germline loops: CDR1 SGHNT, CDR2 YYREEE (reference sequence). After removal of 2 bases from V and 7 bases from J, the junction contained 4 bases not matched to a gene. The CDR3 totals 14 residues.

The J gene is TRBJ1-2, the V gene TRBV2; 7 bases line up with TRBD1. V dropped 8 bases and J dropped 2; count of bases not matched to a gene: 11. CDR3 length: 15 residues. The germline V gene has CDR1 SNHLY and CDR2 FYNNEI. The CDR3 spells CASAQNGQANYGYTF. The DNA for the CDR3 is TGTGCCAGCGCCCAAAACGGACAGGCAAACTATGGCTACACCTTC.